A selection of T cell receptor beta chains follows, all from one sample in a study of Ad26.COV2.S vaccination and SARS-CoV-2 variants. Using immunoSEQ multiplex PCR, the repertoire was profiled, and TCRdb retains in-frame clones only, with some absent. The data hold about 390,000 clones, with about 92% observed a single time. Specimen: peripheral blood, collected in a trial of Ad26.COV2.S vaccine versus placebo. The receptors stem from a person between 18 and 59 years old who received the Ad26.COV2.S COVID-19 vaccine or a placebo. The CDR3 runs from the conserved cysteine through the conserved F or W. D genes are given only for firm matches. Clone sizes are given selectively: once, few, many, or a class where the clone is expanded.

J | V | D | size | DNA | CDR3
TRBJ2-5 | TRBV7-9 | NA | once | TGTGCCAGCAGCCGACCCAACTACCAAGAGACCCAGTACTTC | CASSRPNYQETQYF
TRBJ2-7 | TRBV4-3 | TRBD2 | NA | TGCGCCAGCAGCCAGGCATCCACTAGCGGGGTAACCTACGAGCAGTACTTC | CASSQASTSGVTYEQYF
TRBJ2-5 | TRBV9 | TRBD1 | NA | TGTGCCAGCAGCGTAGGGGGACAGTACCAAGAGACCCAGTACTTC | CASSVGGQYQETQYF
TRBJ2-7 | TRBV27 | TRBD2 | NA | TGTGCCAGCACGATTAATCTAGCGGGGGTCGGTCGGGAGCAGTACTTC | CASTINLAGVGREQYF
TRBJ1-4 | TRBV7-8 | TRBD1 | NA | TGTGCCAGCAGCTTGGGACAGGTGGCAACTAATGAAAAACTGTTTTTT | CASSLGQVATNEKLFF
TRBJ2-1 | TRBV19 | TRBD2 | NA | TGTGCCACAACCAAGTTATCGGGGGGACTTAATGAGCAGTTCTTC | CATTKLSGGLNEQFF
TRBJ1-1 | TRBV27 | NA | NA | TGTGCCAGCAGTTTAAAGGGGACCTTGAACACTGAAGCTTTCTTT | CASSLKGTLNTEAFF
TRBJ2-7 | TRBV3-1/TRBV3-2 | NA | NA | TGTGCCAGCAGCCAAGTTACCCAGTACGAGCAGTACTTC | CASSQVTQYEQYF
TRBJ1-6 | TRBV27 | NA | NA | TGTGCCAGCAGTTCCCTTGCAGGGAGCTCCTATAATTCACCCCTCCACTTT | CASSSLAGSSYNSPLHF
TRBJ2-1 | TRBV21-1 | NA | NA | TGTGCCAGCAGCATAAACCGGGACAAAGCATACAATGAGCAGTTCTTC | CASSINRDKAYNEQFF
TRBJ1-4 | TRBV9 | NA | NA | TGTGCCAGCAGCGTAGATGTCGGGGGCGATGAAAAACTGTTTTTT | CASSVDVGGDEKLFF
TRBJ2-1 | TRBV27 | TRBD2 | NA | TGTGCCAGCAGTCTAAGGACTAGCGGGGGGACCCCGCCCTCACATGAGCAGTTCTTC | CASSLRTSGGTPPSHEQFF
TRBJ1-2 | TRBV30 | NA | NA | TGTGCCTGTCGAACTACTTCTAACTATGGCTACACCTTC | CACRTTSNYGYTF
TRBJ1-5 | TRBV27 | NA | once | TGTGCCAGCAGTTTATCGTGGGGGGCTGGGAATCAGCCCCAGCATTTT | CASSLSWGAGNQPQHF
TRBJ2-2 | TRBV3-1/TRBV3-2 | NA | NA | TGTGCCAGCAGCCATTACGACAGGACCGGGGAGCTGTTTTTT | CASSHYDRTGELFF
TRBJ1-3 | TRBV11-2 | NA | once | TGTGCCAGCAGCTTAGACCTCCTTAGCTCTGGAAACACCATATATTTT | CASSLDLLSSGNTIYF
TRBJ2-3 | TRBV5-6 | NA | once | TGTGCCAGCAGCTTGGCCCCGTCTTGGGGGGATGAGTTCCAAGATACGCAGTATTTT | CASSLAPSWGDEFQDTQYF
TRBJ1-6 | TRBV6-1 | NA | NA | TGTGCCAGCAGTGAGGCCGGGGGCCCATATAATTCACCCCTCCACTTT | CASSEAGGPYNSPLHF
TRBJ1-3 | TRBV11-2 | NA | NA | TGTGCCAGCAGCTCCCCCGGGAATGGGCAGATTCGTGGAAACACCATATATTTT | CASSSPGNGQIRGNTIYF
TRBJ1-1 | TRBV7-8 | NA | NA | TGTGCCAGCAGTTGGGACTCCCGGGACACTGAAGCTTTCTTT | CASSWDSRDTEAFF
TRBJ2-7 | TRBV7-2 | TRBD2 | NA | TGTGCCAGCAGCTCAACTAGCGGGGGGGCTGGCGAGCAGTACTTC | CASSSTSGGAGEQYF
TRBJ1-6 | TRBV6-1 | NA | NA | TGTGCCAGCAGTGACAGAGATAATTCACCCCTCCACTTT | CASSDRDNSPLHF